A selection of T cell receptor beta chains follows, all from one sample in a study of CD8 T cells in ankylosing spondylitis. TCRdb itself ran the 5' RACE reads through MiXCR, one entry per CDR3 protein. The table lists 200,000 to 300,000 distinct CDR3 sequences, 20% to 30% of them singletons. Sequencing was done on a sample of blood, either unsorted or a sorted T cell fraction (not recorded which). The receptors shown here come from a male donor with ankylosing spondylitis or in good health (not recorded which). Both conserved end residues are part of each CDR3. The D gene is left open where the match is weak. The size field is filled for only some rows; it gives once, few, many or a size class.

>TRBJ2-5|-|TRBV28|many
TGTGCCAGCAGTTTTAGGGGGGGGGCCGAGACCCAGTACTTC
CASSFRGGAETQYF
>TRBJ1-2|-|TRBV12-3/TRBV12-4|-
TGTGCCAGCAGTTCAAGGGACGGACGTAACTATGGCTACACCTTC
CASSSRDGRNYGYTF
>TRBJ2-1|TRBD2|TRBV5-1|once
TGCGCCAGCAGCTTGCGCCGGGGGGGAGACGAGCAGTTCTTC
CASSLRRGGDEQFF
>TRBJ2-1|-|TRBV12-3/TRBV12-4|many
TGTGCCAGCAGAACCTGGGGCGCCTCCTACAATGAGCAGTTCTTC
CASRTWGASYNEQFF
>TRBJ2-3|-|TRBV20-1|-
TGCAGTGCTATCCAGGGGAGGGGGACAGATACGCAGTATTTT
CSAIQGRGTDTQYF
>TRBJ2-7|TRBD2|TRBV6-5|-
TGTGCCAGCAGTTACTCAGGTTCCTGGACTAGCGGTGCCTACGAGCAGTACTTC
CASSYSGSWTSGAYEQYF
>TRBJ2-3|TRBD2|TRBV20-1|many
TGCAGTGCTAGAGATATCCTAGCGGGGGGGAGGACAGATACGCAGTATTTT
CSARDILAGGRTDTQYF
>TRBJ1-1|-|TRBV6-1|many
TGTGCCAGCAGTGAAGCGTCGAACACTGAAGCTTTCTTT
CASSEASNTEAFF
>TRBJ2-3|-|TRBV5-1|many
TGCGCCAGCAAAAAGGACCGCACAGATACGCAGTATTTT
CASKKDRTDTQYF
>TRBJ1-5|-|TRBV7-2|many
TGTGCCAGCAGCTTATTATCCGTTAGCAATCAGCCCCAGCATTTT
CASSLLSVSNQPQHF
>TRBJ1-5|-|TRBV27|many
TGTGCCAGCAGTAAAGCACGGAATCAGCCCCAGCATTTT
CASSKARNQPQHF
>TRBJ2-5|TRBD1|TRBV20-1|many
TGCAGTGCTAGAGACGGCAGGGGGATACAAGAGACCCAGTACTTC
CSARDGRGIQETQYF
>TRBJ2-5|-|TRBV29-1|-
TGCAGCGTCCGAGGGGGGGGGTCATGGGAGACCCAGTACTTC
CSVRGGGSWETQYF
>TRBJ1-2|-|TRBV2|-
TGTGCCAGCAGTCAATACGTACAGGGAAACTATGGCTACACCTTC
CASSQYVQGNYGYTF
>TRBJ2-3|TRBD1|TRBV2|-
TGTGCCAGCAGTGAATGGGACAGAGGCACAGATACGCAGTATTTT
CASSEWDRGTDTQYF
>TRBJ2-2|-|TRBV12-3/TRBV12-4|few
TGTGCCAGCAGTTCCTTCGGAGGGGAGCTGTTTTTT
CASSSFGGELFF
>TRBJ1-2|-|TRBV10-3|-
TGTGCCATCACAATGGACCCCGGTGGCTACACCTTC
CAITMDPGGYTF
>TRBJ2-1|TRBD2|TRBV7-2|many
TGTGCCAGCAGCTTGGACCGGGGGGGCTACAATGAGCAGTTCTTC
CASSLDRGGYNEQFF
>TRBJ2-2|-|TRBV5-4|few
TGTGCCAGCAGCTTGGGGCCGGGGGACACCGGGGAGCTGTTTTTT
CASSLGPGDTGELFF
>TRBJ2-3|-|TRBV6-1|-
TGTGCCAGCAGTAGGGTAGGGCGCACAGATACGCAGTATTTT
CASSRVGRTDTQYF
>TRBJ2-1|-|TRBV24-1|-
TGTGCCACCAGTGATCCGGGGGACAATGAGCAGTTCTTC
CATSDPGDNEQFF
>TRBJ2-5|TRBD1|TRBV9|many
TGTGCCAGCAGCGAGCGACAGGGGGAGGAGACCCAGTACTTC
CASSERQGEETQYF
>TRBJ1-5|TRBD1|TRBV20-1|few
TGCAGTGCAACACTCGACAGGGGTCCTAGGCAGCCCCAGCATTTT
CSATLDRGPRQPQHF
>TRBJ2-7|-|TRBV29-1|-
TGCAGCGTCAAGGACGTGATAGGGCAGGGATCTTCCTACGAGCAGTACTTC
CSVKDVIGQGSSYEQYF
>TRBJ2-5|-|TRBV2|many
TGTGCCAGCAGTGAAGGGACGGAGGAGACCCAGTACTTC
CASSEGTEETQYF
>TRBJ2-7|-|TRBV12-3/TRBV12-4|-
TGTGCCAGCAGTTTACTTCAGGTGATGTCGGCCAAACGACACTTC
CASSLLQVMSAKRHF
>TRBJ2-7|-|TRBV10-3|many
TGTGCCATCAGTGAGTCAAACCGGGACAAGTACCTCCTCTACGAGCAGTACTTC
CAISESNRDKYLLYEQYF
>TRBJ1-2|TRBD1|TRBV12-3/TRBV12-4|many
TGTGCCAGCAGGGGACAGAGCTATGGCTACACCTTC
CASRGQSYGYTF
>TRBJ2-3|TRBD2|TRBV7-6|few
TGTGCCAGCAGCTTAGTTCCGGGGGGGTTGTCAGATACGCAGTATTTT
CASSLVPGGLSDTQYF
>TRBJ2-2|-|TRBV11-2|many
TGTGCCAGCAGCTTGGGAACGGCCGGGGAGCTGTTTTTT
CASSLGTAGELFF
>TRBJ2-3|TRBD2|TRBV20-1|-
TGCAGTGCTAGAGATCTAGGGCTAGCGGGGGGACATACGCAGTATTTT
CSARDLGLAGGHTQYF
>TRBJ2-5|-|TRBV19|-
TGTGCCAGTAGTATATCCGGGGGCAGGGGCGAGACCCAGTACTTC
CASSISGGRGETQYF
>TRBJ2-3|-|TRBV30|-
TGTGCCTGGACCACTCTTCTTACGCAGTATTTT
CAWTTLLTQYF
>TRBJ2-3|-|TRBV5-8|many
TGTGCCAGCAGCTTGGGGGGCACCACAGATACGCAGTATTTT
CASSLGGTTDTQYF
>TRBJ2-3|TRBD1|TRBV18|many
TGTGCCAGCTCACCGCAGGGGGGCACAGATACGCAGTATTTT
CASSPQGGTDTQYF
>TRBJ2-3|TRBD2|TRBV20-1|few
TGCAGTGCTAGACTAGCGGGGACTCTTGATACGCAGTATTTT
CSARLAGTLDTQYF
>TRBJ2-5|-|TRBV20-1|few
TGCAGTGCTAGAGATCTGGGAGAGACCCAGTACTTC
CSARDLGETQYF
>TRBJ1-1|-|TRBV2|-
TGTGCCAGCATCGAAGTGGGTTACACTGAAGCTTTCTTT
CASIEVGYTEAFF
>TRBJ2-7|TRBD1|TRBV6-5|-
TGTGCCAGCAGTTCACGACAGGGGCGCTACGAGCAGTACTTC
CASSSRQGRYEQYF